The 25 T cell receptor beta chains below were found in one sample sequenced in a study of metastatic and nonmetastatic thyroid tumors. Thyroid surgery was performed in patients who had received no treatment beforehand. TCRdb ran MiXCR on the PCR reads. The sample includes about 13,000 clones, approximately 30% seen only once; the top ten take approximately 12%. Sequences were obtained from tumor tissue. These receptors all stem from a female donor with papillary thyroid cancer or a benign thyroid nodule (not recorded which). Some clones in this sample may be carry-over from other donors' samples.

The chain carries TRBV5-1 and TRBJ2-1; 9 bases match TRBD2. The CDR3 is 19 amino acids. The ends lost 3 bases at V and 4 bases at J; junction bases unmatched: 17. Germline V gene sequence: CDR1 SGHRS, CDR2 YFSETQ. The DNA for the CDR3 is TGCGCCAGCAGCTCGCGCAGACTTGGCGGGAGGGAACGATACAATGAGCAGTTCTTC. Translating gives CASSSRRLGGRERYNEQFF.

As to this clone: A read error may explain this, as a much larger clone is one base away. The J gene is TRBJ2-2, the V gene TRBV5-6; D is undetermined. Germline CDR1 and CDR2: SGHDT and YYEEEE. This CDR3 has 15 residues. For the CDR3, the DNA is TGTGCCAGCAGCTTGGGGGCTCGGAACACCTGGGAGCTGTTTTTT. Amino acids: CASSLGARNTWELFF. The entire variable domain, with the rest obtained from reference TRBV5-6 and TRBJ2-2, is as follows: DAGVTQSPTHLIKTRGQQVTLRCSPKSGHDTVSWYQQALGQGPQFIFQYYEEEERQRGNFPDRFSGHQFPNYSSELNVNALLLGDSALYLCASSLGARNTWELFFGEGSRLTVL.

This clone was observed a few times. This chain links TRBV10-3 with TRBJ1-1, with a possible D match to TRBD1 (6 bases). Looked up from germline, CDR1 is ENHRY and CDR2 is SYGVKD. V was trimmed by 2 bases and J by 1 base, leaving 11 bases between them. The CDR3 length is 15 residues. CDR3 coding DNA: TGTGCCATCAGTGAGACAGGGTCATGGAACACTGAAGCTTTCTTT. It is translated as CAISETGSWNTEAFF.

This clone was seen a handful of times. The chain couples TRBV27 to TRBJ2-7, with 7 bases that match TRBD2. Germline-derived CDR1 and CDR2 are MNHEY and SMNVEV (reference sequence). The CDR3 covers 14 residues. With 6 bases clipped from V and 5 bases from J, the junction kept 10 bases outside the gene matches. CDR3 DNA sequence: TGTGCCAGCAGACCCTGGGGCGGGAGCGACGAGCAGTACTTC. It encodes CASRPWGGSDEQYF.

This clone is labeled medium-sized. The chain has TRBV7-8 and TRBJ2-7; tentatively, D is TRBD1 (6 bases). Germline V gene lookup returns CDR1 SGHVS and CDR2 FQNEAQ. Trimming stripped 4 bases from V and 11 bases from J, with 24 bases between. The CDR3 extends over 15 amino acids. CDR3 in DNA: TGTGCCAGCAGCTCCCCCAACGGGCGAGGACGGGACAAGTACTTC. Amino acid sequence: CASSSPNGRGRDKYF.

The chain links TRBV12-3 or TRBV12-4 to TRBJ2-7; the D is unclear. Trimming took off 4 bases at V and 6 bases at J, with 19 bases between the two ends. The CDR3 runs 15 residues. CDR3: CASSSLSLEFAEQYF. The CDR3 DNA sequence: TGTGCCAGCAGTTCCCTAAGTTTGGAATTCGCCGAGCAGTACTTC.

As regards this clone: One junction end disagrees with the germline gene, perhaps due to a read error. DNA of the CDR3: TGCAGTGCTTTCAACACGGAGGGTACTGAAGCCTTCTTT. Its translation: CSAFNTEGTEAFF. The V and J genes are TRBV20-1 and TRBJ1-1; no firm D call. The CDR3 consists of 13 residues. The germline V gene encodes CDR1 DFQATT and CDR2 SNEGSKA (reference sequence).

This clone has ten or more counts. Being one base from a much bigger clone, this may be a read error. The chain is built from TRBV2 and TRBJ1-1; the D is unclear. The germline gives CDR1 SNHLY, CDR2 FYNNEI. The CDR3 is made up of 13 amino acids. The V end lost 7 bases, the J end lost 3 bases, and 12 bases lay between the germline ends. CDR3: CASTLGEDTEAFF. CDR3 nucleotide sequence: TGTGCCAGCACTCTTGGGGAGGACACTGAAGCTTTCTTT.

The chain is built from TRBV3-1 and TRBJ1-2; D is unresolved. Germline V gives CDR1 LGHDT, CDR2 YNNKEL (reference sequence). V lost 0 bases, J lost 0 bases, and 5 bases lay in between. This CDR3 is 14 amino acids long. The CDR3 region has the DNA TGTGCCAGCAGCCAAGAACAGCCTAACTATGGCTACACCTTC. It encodes CASSQEQPNYGYTF. Variable domain in full (rest from reference TRBV3-1 and TRBJ1-2): DTAVSQTPKYLVTQMGNDKSIKCEQNLGHDTMYWYKQDSKKFLKIMFSYNNKELIINETVPNRFSPKSPDKAHLNLHINSLELGDSAVYFCASSQEQPNYGYTFGSGTRLTVV.

This clone was detected once. The chain links TRBV4-1 to TRBJ2-7, with D perhaps matching TRBD1 or TRBD2 (5 bases each). The CDR3 totals 15 residues. Germline CDR1 and CDR2: MGHRA and YSYEKL. V lost 0 bases and J lost 0, with 9 bases in between. CDR3 DNA sequence: TGCGCCAGCAGCCAAGACCCGGGGCTCTCCTACGAGCAGTACTTC. Protein sequence: CASSQDPGLSYEQYF.

This clone is labeled as medium-sized. This chain joins TRBV20-1 and TRBJ2-7; no clear D. The CDR3 runs 12 residues. Looked up from germline, CDR1 is DFQATT and CDR2 is SNEGSKA (reference sequence). The V end was cut by 3 bases, the J end by 3 bases, with 9 bases between. The DNA of the CDR3 is TGCAGTGCTAGGGGCGGTATCTACGAGCAGTACTTC. The encoded protein is CSARGGIYEQYF.

This clone was detected only a few times. A read error is possible here, since a much larger clone lies one base away. The chain is built from TRBV12-5 and TRBJ2-1, with 9 bases identical to TRBD2. The CDR3 extends over 14 amino acids. V was pared by 6 bases and J by 7 bases, with 7 bases of the junction left unmatched. Looked up from germline, CDR1 is LGHNT and CDR2 is FRNRAP. CDR3 region: CASGLGLASNEQFF. CDR3 sequence (DNA): TGTGCTAGTGGACTAGGACTAGCGAGTAATGAGCAGTTCTTC.

The chain recombines TRBV2 with TRBJ2-7; D is possibly TRBD2 (6 bases). Germline lookup yields CDR1 SNHLY and CDR2 FYNNEI. This CDR3 region has 14 residues. V was cut by 7 bases and J by 1 base, with 14 bases left in between. The CDR3 protein is CASTQLGGSYEQYF. As DNA, the CDR3 is TGTGCCAGCACCCAATTGGGGGGATCCTACGAGCAGTACTTC. The full variable domain, completed using reference TRBV2 and TRBJ2-7, is EPEVTQTPSHQVTQMGQEVILRCVPISNHLYFYWYRQILGQKVEFLVSFYNNEISEKSEIFDDQFSVERPDGSNFTLKIRSTKLEDSAMYFCASTQLGGSYEQYFGPGTRLTVT.

The CDR3: CATISAQGYTGELFF. The CDR3 region has the DNA TGTGCCACCATTTCCGCTCAGGGATATACCGGGGAGCTGTTTTTT. The chain is built from TRBV28 and TRBJ2-2; D is possibly TRBD1 (5 bases). Germline CDR1 and CDR2: MDHEN and SYDVKM. The CDR3 consists of 15 residues. V was clipped by 10 bases and J by 5 bases, with 20 bases between them.

Note on this clone: One end of the junction fails to match germline, which may point to a read error. The chain couples TRBV28 to TRBJ2-6; either TRBD1 or TRBD2 may fit D (5 bases each). Per germline, CDR1 MDHEN and CDR2 SYDVKM. The CDR3 sequence is 15 residues long. CDR3 DNA: TGTGCCAGCAGCCCCGGACTCTCTGGGGCCAAAGTCCTGACTTTC. This gives the protein CASSPGLSGAKVLTF.

About this clone itself: A much larger clone lies a single base off, so this may be a read error. Other nucleotide sequences from this sample produce the same CDR3. V and J are TRBV29-1 and TRBJ1-5; TRBD1 matches at 8 bases. The CDR3 length is 14 residues. Trimming cost V 4 bases and J 3 bases; bases outside gene matches: 5. Germline CDR1 is SQVTM and CDR2 is ANQGSEA. The CDR3: CSVGGTGVNQPQHF. The CDR3 nucleotides read TGCAGCGTTGGGGGGACAGGTGTCAATCAGCCCCAGCATTTT.

This clone is medium-sized (0.01 to 0.1%) in the sample. This sequence joins TRBV6-1 and TRBJ1-2; the match to TRBD1 covers 9 bases. V lost 7 bases to trimming and J lost 3 bases; unmatched junction nucleotides: 6. The CDR3 loop spans 14 amino acids. Germline V CDR1 and CDR2: MNHNS, SASEGT. Here the CDR3 DNA reads TGTGCCAGCACCCGGGACAGGGAATACTATGGCTACACCTTC. Protein sequence: CASTRDREYYGYTF.

The CDR3 loop reads CAWSFGGENSPLHF. In DNA, the CDR3 is TGTGCCTGGAGTTTCGGGGGGGAGAATTCACCCCTCCACTTT. The V and J genes are TRBV30 and TRBJ1-6, with D possibly being TRBD1 (5 bases). Per germline, CDR1 GTSNPN and CDR2 SVGIG (reference sequence). The CDR3 consists of 14 residues. Trimming took off 2 bases at V and 7 bases at J, with 12 bases between the two ends.

This clone has ten or more counts. The chain links TRBV28 to TRBJ2-6; 10 bases fit TRBD1. The length of the CDR3 is 17 residues. The germline gives CDR1 MDHEN, CDR2 SYDVKM. V shed 7 bases and J 0 bases; nucleotides not matched to a gene: 6. The CDR3 reads CASTRQGAFSGANVLTF. The DNA of the CDR3 is TGTGCCAGCACCAGACAGGGGGCCTTCTCTGGGGCCAACGTCCTGACTTTC. Combining the CDR3 with reference TRBV28 and TRBJ2-6 gives the whole variable domain DVKVTQSSRYLVKRTGEKVFLECVQDMDHENMFWYRQDPGLGLRLIYFSYDVKMKEKGDIPEGYSVSREKKERFSLILESASTNQTSMYLCASTRQGAFSGANVLTFGAGSRLTVL.

This clone has only a few counts. The junction departs from germline at one end; a sequencing error may be responsible. This chain links TRBV6-2 or TRBV6-3 with TRBJ2-6; 9 nucleotides agree with TRBD1. The CDR3 contains 16 residues. Germline V gene sequence: CDR1 MNHEY, CDR2 SVGEGT. CDR3 sequence (DNA): TGTGCCAGCAGTTATACAGGGGGCTCGGGGGCCAACGTCCTTACTTTC. Translating gives CASSYTGGSGANVLTF.

This clone has at least ten counts. The J gene is TRBJ2-3, the V gene TRBV28, with 8 bases fitting TRBD2. The CDR3 is 15 amino acids. CDR1 is MDHEN and CDR2 is SYDVKM in the germline V gene. Unmatched junction bases numbered 6, after V lost 3 bases and J lost 4 bases. CDR3 nucleotide sequence: TGTGCCAGCAGTTTTTACCGGGAGGGCGCAGATACGCAGTATTTT. This gives the protein CASSFYREGADTQYF. Drawing the rest from reference TRBV28 and TRBJ2-3, the complete variable domain is DVKVTQSSRYLVKRTGEKVFLECVQDMDHENMFWYRQDPGLGLRLIYFSYDVKMKEKGDIPEGYSVSREKKERFSLILESASTNQTSMYLCASSFYREGADTQYFGPGTRLTVL.

This clone showed up just a few times. An end of the junction differs from the germline gene, which may be a read error. The chain uses TRBV28 and TRBJ1-2; 9 positions agree with TRBD1. Germline CDR1 and CDR2: MDHEN and SYDVKM. CDR3 length: 14 amino acids. The CDR3 loop is CASKAGQGRYCYTF. CDR3 DNA sequence: TGTGCCAGTAAGGCGGGACAGGGACGCTATTGCTACACCTTC.

This clone is deemed medium-sized. The chain uses TRBV6-6 and TRBJ2-7; D is possibly TRBD2 (5 bases). V was trimmed by 2 bases and J by 1 base, leaving 6 bases between them. Germline values: CDR1 MNHNY, CDR2 SVGAGI (reference sequence). This CDR3 region has 13 residues. This CDR3 reads CASSYRGSYEQYF. The CDR3 DNA reads as TGTGCCAGCAGTTACCGGGGTTCCTACGAGCAGTACTTC.

This clone is medium-sized (0.01 to 0.1%) by share. V is TRBV6-1 and J is TRBJ1-1, with TRBD1 as a possible D gene (6 bases). Trimming shortened V by 6 bases and J by 1 base, and 12 bases separated the two germline ends. CDR3 length: 14 amino acids. CDR1 and CDR2 from the germline V gene are MNHNS and SASEGT. CDR3 loop: CASSHGQTNTEAFF. The CDR3 nucleotides read TGTGCCAGCAGCCACGGACAGACGAACACTGAAGCTTTCTTT.

As concerns this clone: A much larger clone sits a single nucleotide away, making a read error possible. The rearrangement uses TRBV3-1 and TRBJ2-5; either TRBD1 or TRBD2 may fit D (5 bases each). The CDR3 covers 14 residues. Per germline, CDR1 LGHDT and CDR2 YNNKEL (reference sequence). CDR3 in amino acids: CVSSPGGPQGTQYF. CDR3 coding DNA: TGTGTCAGCAGCCCGGGCGGGCCTCAGGGGACCCAGTACTTC.